One T cell receptor (beta chain) is described in this entry. The Seattle patients joined while their infection was active and were tracked longitudinally afterward. This sample is part of a study of blood T cell repertoires in COVID-19. At the level of the study: The United States, Italy and Spain were the sources of the acute and convalescent COVID-19 samples. T cells, B-cell-depleted T cells, or PBMCs provided the cDNA or gDNA that served as material.

Sequenced by immunoSEQ multiplex PCR; TCRdb stores in-frame clones only, minus some. There are some 240,000 clones in the sample; around 90% occur only once, and 2.1% lies in the top ten. Material: peripheral blood. This clonotype originated in a woman aged 55-70 years with COVID-19, enrolled during active disease.

Here the CDR3 DNA reads TGCGCCAGCAGCTTGGCCCGGGACAGAACTAATGAAAAACTGTTTTTT. It codes for CASSLARDRTNEKLFF. This chain joins TRBV5-1 and TRBJ1-4; 7 bases align to TRBD1. Trimming cost V 0 bases and J 1 base; bases outside gene matches: 3. Germline V gene sequence: CDR1 SGHRS, CDR2 YFSETQ. This CDR3 is built from 16 residues. Variable domain in full (rest from reference TRBV5-1 and TRBJ1-4): KAGVTQTPRYLIKTRGQQVTLSCSPISGHRSVSWYQQTPGQGLQFLFEYFSETQRNKGNFPGRFSGRQFSNSRSEMNVSTLELGDSALYLCASSLARDRTNEKLFFGSGTQLSVL.